This T cell receptor (beta chain) is drawn from a study of identical twins. General observations from the study: The models systematically underestimated how much out-of-frame TCR alpha was shared in monozygotic twins. Fewer insertions marked abundant cord blood beta clonotypes; young adult naive trended weakly, memory not at all. Zero-insertion analyses were open to partial confounding by invariant MAIT and iNKT cells.

Addition of a universal primer site occurred through template switching, and cDNA carried unique molecular identifiers. TCRdb analysed the 5' RACE reads with MiXCR anew, one entry per CDR3 protein. The sample contains roughly 1.6 million distinct CDR3 sequences, 32% of which appear only once. A remark on this clonotype: The target antigen is unknown.

The junction had 9 bases not matched to a gene; V was cut back by 5 bases and J by 2 bases. The CDR3 spans 17 residues. Germline-derived CDR1 and CDR2 are SGHAT and FQDESV (reference sequence). The TCR originated in a newborn girl in good health. The sequenced material came from cord blood. This chain links TRBV11-1 with TRBJ2-5; 12 bases map to TRBD2. The DNA for the CDR3 is TGTGCCAGCAGCAGCGGGTGGACTAGCGGGGTACAAGAGACCCAGTACTTC. Translating gives CASSSGWTSGVQETQYF.